A selection of T cell receptor beta chains follows, all from one sample in a study of blood T cell repertoires in COVID-19. The method was immunoSEQ multiplex PCR; TCRdb's version includes in-frame clones alone and lacks a portion of them. The repertoire holds more than 85,000 clones, with around 84% as singletons. The source material was peripheral blood. These receptors were taken from an elderly woman with active or convalescent COVID-19. The CDR3 runs from the conserved cysteine through the conserved F or W. Each record gives: clone size, D gene, V gene, J gene, CDR3 DNA, CDR3 protein. D genes are given only for firm matches. Clone size, where shown, is once, few, many, or a class for clones that have expanded.

clone size: -
D gene: -
V gene: TRBV27
J gene: TRBJ2-7
CDR3 DNA: TGTGCCACCAAGAGGCACCTCCTCGGCGAGCAGTACTTC
CDR3 protein: CATKRHLLGEQYF

clone size: -
D gene: -
V gene: TRBV11-3
J gene: TRBJ2-2
CDR3 DNA: TGTGCCAGCAGCTTAGTTGCTAGCGAAACGGAGCTGTTTTTT
CDR3 protein: CASSLVASETELFF

clone size: many
D gene: -
V gene: TRBV14
J gene: TRBJ2-2
CDR3 DNA: TGTGCCAGCAGCGGACAGGACTACGGGGAGCTGTTTTTT
CDR3 protein: CASSGQDYGELFF

clone size: -
D gene: -
V gene: TRBV28
J gene: TRBJ1-6
CDR3 DNA: TGTGCCAGCAGTTTAAGGGGTTACAATTCACCCCTCCACTTT
CDR3 protein: CASSLRGYNSPLHF

clone size: -
D gene: -
V gene: TRBV2
J gene: TRBJ1-5
CDR3 DNA: TGTGCCAGCAGACTCGGGATGAGCAATCAGCCCCAGCATTTT
CDR3 protein: CASRLGMSNQPQHF

clone size: -
D gene: TRBD2
V gene: TRBV5-4
J gene: TRBJ2-7
CDR3 DNA: TGTGCCAGCAGCCCTAGCGGGAGGGCCGGGGAGCAGTACTTC
CDR3 protein: CASSPSGRAGEQYF

clone size: -
D gene: TRBD1
V gene: TRBV12-3/TRBV12-4
J gene: TRBJ1-3
CDR3 DNA: TGTGCCAGCAGTAGACAGGGTAACACCATATATTTT
CDR3 protein: CASSRQGNTIYF

clone size: -
D gene: TRBD1
V gene: TRBV7-6
J gene: TRBJ1-2
CDR3 DNA: TGTGCCAGCAGCTCCACCGGGACAGGATTTAACTATGGCTACACCTTC
CDR3 protein: CASSSTGTGFNYGYTF

clone size: -
D gene: TRBD1
V gene: TRBV5-4
J gene: TRBJ1-3
CDR3 DNA: TGTGCCAGCAGCTTTTCAGGGGGCGGAGGAAACACCATATATTTT
CDR3 protein: CASSFSGGGGNTIYF

clone size: -
D gene: -
V gene: TRBV4-1
J gene: TRBJ1-1
CDR3 DNA: TGCGCCAGCAGCCAAGGGAGGGCCGCTGAAGCTTTCTTT
CDR3 protein: CASSQGRAAEAFF

clone size: -
D gene: -
V gene: TRBV24-1
J gene: TRBJ2-1
CDR3 DNA: TGTGCCACCAGTGATCCCGGACTCAATGAGCAGTTCTTC
CDR3 protein: CATSDPGLNEQFF

clone size: once
D gene: -
V gene: TRBV7-3
J gene: TRBJ2-5
CDR3 DNA: TGTGCCAGCAGCTCACCTCATCAGTTGGGACGGCGGGAAGGCGCCCAGTACTTC
CDR3 protein: CASSSPHQLGRREGAQYF

clone size: -
D gene: TRBD1
V gene: TRBV5-1
J gene: TRBJ2-5
CDR3 DNA: TGCGCCAGCAGCGACAGCGGACAGGGTATGGAGACCCAGTACTTC
CDR3 protein: CASSDSGQGMETQYF

clone size: -
D gene: TRBD1
V gene: TRBV6-5
J gene: TRBJ1-6
CDR3 DNA: TGTGCCAGCACCCTTGGACAGGGTAATTCACCCCTCCACTTT
CDR3 protein: CASTLGQGNSPLHF

clone size: -
D gene: -
V gene: TRBV6-5
J gene: TRBJ2-7
CDR3 DNA: TGTGCCAGCAGTCGAGCCCCTGCCTACGAGCAGTACTTC
CDR3 protein: CASSRAPAYEQYF

clone size: many
D gene: -
V gene: TRBV6-5
J gene: TRBJ2-7
CDR3 DNA: TGTGCCAGCAGCCGTCCGGGAGTGGTCTACGAGCAGTACTTC
CDR3 protein: CASSRPGVVYEQYF

clone size: few
D gene: -
V gene: TRBV5-1
J gene: TRBJ2-2
CDR3 DNA: TGCGCCAGCAGCTTGAGGGGTATGACCGGGGAGCTGTTTTTT
CDR3 protein: CASSLRGMTGELFF

clone size: -
D gene: TRBD2
V gene: TRBV28
J gene: TRBJ2-5
CDR3 DNA: TGTGCCAGCTCAATAGCGGGAGGTCGCCAAGAGACCCAGTACTTC
CDR3 protein: CASSIAGGRQETQYF

clone size: -
D gene: TRBD2
V gene: TRBV28
J gene: TRBJ2-1
CDR3 DNA: TGTGCCAGCAGACTAGCGAATTCCTACAATGAGCAGTTCTTC
CDR3 protein: CASRLANSYNEQFF

clone size: -
D gene: TRBD1
V gene: TRBV7-9
J gene: TRBJ1-1
CDR3 DNA: TGTGCCAGCAGCTCTCAGACAGGGTCCACTGAAGCTTTCTTT
CDR3 protein: CASSSQTGSTEAFF

clone size: -
D gene: -
V gene: TRBV28
J gene: TRBJ2-3
CDR3 DNA: TGTGCCAGCAGTCCAACCTGGGGAGCTAGCGTCACAGATACGCAGTATTTT
CDR3 protein: CASSPTWGASVTDTQYF

clone size: -
D gene: -
V gene: TRBV12-3/TRBV12-4
J gene: TRBJ2-3
CDR3 DNA: TGTGCCAGCAGTCCCATTGATACGCAGTATTTT
CDR3 protein: CASSPIDTQYF

clone size: -
D gene: TRBD2
V gene: TRBV5-4
J gene: TRBJ2-2
CDR3 DNA: TGTGCCAGCAGCCCCGGGCGAACTAGCGGGTTTGGAGGGGAGCTGTTTTTT
CDR3 protein: CASSPGRTSGFGGELFF

clone size: -
D gene: TRBD2
V gene: TRBV28
J gene: TRBJ2-7
CDR3 DNA: TGTGCCAGCAGCCCCCTAGCGGGCCGTACCTACGAGCAGTACTTC
CDR3 protein: CASSPLAGRTYEQYF

clone size: -
D gene: TRBD1
V gene: TRBV28
J gene: TRBJ1-4
CDR3 DNA: TGTGCCAGCAGACCAGAGACAGGGCCCGGCTATAATGAAAAACTGTTTTTT
CDR3 protein: CASRPETGPGYNEKLFF

clone size: -
D gene: -
V gene: TRBV5-4
J gene: TRBJ2-2
CDR3 DNA: TGTGCCAGCAGCCGTGAAGCGGCCGCGAACACCGGGGAGCTGTTTTTT
CDR3 protein: CASSREAAANTGELFF

clone size: once
D gene: TRBD2
V gene: TRBV7-9
J gene: TRBJ2-1
CDR3 DNA: TGTGCCAGCAGCCGACCGACTAGCGGCTCCTACAATGAGCAGTTCTTC
CDR3 protein: CASSRPTSGSYNEQFF

clone size: -
D gene: TRBD1
V gene: TRBV20-1
J gene: TRBJ2-7
CDR3 DNA: TGCAGTGCTAGTCTAGGACAGGGGGCTTACGAGCAGTACTTC
CDR3 protein: CSASLGQGAYEQYF

clone size: -
D gene: -
V gene: TRBV5-4
J gene: TRBJ1-6
CDR3 DNA: TGTGCCAGCAGCCTACAGGGTTATAATTCACCCCTCCACTTT
CDR3 protein: CASSLQGYNSPLHF

clone size: -
D gene: TRBD1
V gene: TRBV5-1
J gene: TRBJ2-3
CDR3 DNA: TGCGCCAGCAGCAGGGACAGGGGCCATAGCACAGATACGCAGTATTTT
CDR3 protein: CASSRDRGHSTDTQYF

clone size: -
D gene: -
V gene: TRBV4-1
J gene: TRBJ1-2
CDR3 DNA: TGCGCCAGCAGCCAAGGATCGGAGGGTGCCTATGGCTACACCTTC
CDR3 protein: CASSQGSEGAYGYTF

clone size: once
D gene: TRBD1
V gene: TRBV30
J gene: TRBJ1-5
CDR3 DNA: TGTGCCTGGGCGGGACAGCCCTCGGGTCAGCCCCAGCATTTT
CDR3 protein: CAWAGQPSGQPQHF

clone size: -
D gene: -
V gene: TRBV27
J gene: TRBJ1-4
CDR3 DNA: TGTGCCAGCAGACGCAGGGGAGCAACTAATGAAAAACTGTTTTTT
CDR3 protein: CASRRRGATNEKLFF

clone size: -
D gene: -
V gene: TRBV6-6
J gene: TRBJ1-4
CDR3 DNA: TGTGCCAGCAGTTCTGCAACTAATGAAAAACTGTTTTTT
CDR3 protein: CASSSATNEKLFF

clone size: -
D gene: -
V gene: TRBV5-8
J gene: TRBJ1-5
CDR3 DNA: TGTGCCAGCAGCTTGGTATCCTATAGCAATCAGCCCCAGCATTTT
CDR3 protein: CASSLVSYSNQPQHF

clone size: -
D gene: TRBD2
V gene: TRBV28
J gene: TRBJ2-3
CDR3 DNA: TGTGCCAGCAGTTTTCCGGGAGGGCTCCCTGCCGATTTT
CDR3 protein: CASSFPGGLPADF

clone size: once
D gene: -
V gene: TRBV6-4
J gene: TRBJ2-1
CDR3 DNA: TGTGCCAGCAGTGAGATGAACGGTCCCTACAATGAGCAGTTCTTC
CDR3 protein: CASSEMNGPYNEQFF

clone size: -
D gene: -
V gene: TRBV2
J gene: TRBJ1-5
CDR3 DNA: TGTGCCAGCAGGGACAGTGATAGCAATCAGCCCCAGCATTTT
CDR3 protein: CASRDSDSNQPQHF

clone size: -
D gene: TRBD2
V gene: TRBV11-3
J gene: TRBJ2-1
CDR3 DNA: TGTGCCAGCAGCTTGCGACTAGCGGGAGTTAACAATGAGCAGTTCTTC
CDR3 protein: CASSLRLAGVNNEQFF

clone size: -
D gene: TRBD1
V gene: TRBV2
J gene: TRBJ2-7
CDR3 DNA: TGTGCCAGCAGGGGTGGCCGGACAGGGGGTGGCTACGAGCAGTACTTC
CDR3 protein: CASRGGRTGGGYEQYF

clone size: -
D gene: -
V gene: TRBV14
J gene: TRBJ2-1
CDR3 DNA: TGTGCCAGCAGCAGAGGCACTGAGCAGTTCTTC
CDR3 protein: CASSRGTEQFF

clone size: -
D gene: -
V gene: TRBV20-1
J gene: TRBJ1-3
CDR3 DNA: TGCAGTGCGGGGCAGCAATCCACCATATATTTT
CDR3 protein: CSAGQQSTIYF

clone size: -
D gene: TRBD2
V gene: TRBV30
J gene: TRBJ2-7
CDR3 DNA: TGTGCCTGGAGTGTTCCGGGACTAGCGGGACCTATAGGTCGTCCCTACGAGCAGTACTTC
CDR3 protein: CAWSVPGLAGPIGRPYEQYF

clone size: -
D gene: -
V gene: TRBV5-1
J gene: TRBJ2-3
CDR3 DNA: TGCGCCAGCAGCGCGGACTTCAAGGATACGCAGTATTTT
CDR3 protein: CASSADFKDTQYF

clone size: -
D gene: -
V gene: TRBV5-4
J gene: TRBJ1-2
CDR3 DNA: TGTGCCAGCAGCTTAACCCAGGGCCCCTACGCGGGCTACACCTTC
CDR3 protein: CASSLTQGPYAGYTF

clone size: once
D gene: -
V gene: TRBV14
J gene: TRBJ2-7
CDR3 DNA: TGTGCCAGCAGCCAAGGGGAAGGGGCCGCCTACGAGCAGTACTTC
CDR3 protein: CASSQGEGAAYEQYF

clone size: few
D gene: TRBD2
V gene: TRBV7-2
J gene: TRBJ2-7
CDR3 DNA: TGTGCCAGCAGCTTAGTGGGGTTTAGCGGGAGTTACGAGCAGTACTTC
CDR3 protein: CASSLVGFSGSYEQYF

clone size: -
D gene: -
V gene: TRBV3-1/TRBV3-2
J gene: TRBJ2-3
CDR3 DNA: TGTGCCAGCAGCGGTAGCGGCGTCTACACAGATACGCAGTATTTT
CDR3 protein: CASSGSGVYTDTQYF